These T cell receptor beta chains were read from a single sample in a study of T cell repertoires in cytomegalovirus infection. TCRdb passed the reads through MiXCR, listing each CDR3 protein once. Here the sample spans some 180,000 distinct CDR3 sequences, about a tenth being singletons. Sequencing was done on a sample of PBMCs. The receptor set was obtained from a human donor in good health (CMV status not recorded). Some clones in this sample may be carry-over from other donors' samples. Both conserved end residues are part of each CDR3. A D gene is named only where the DNA matches it firmly. A row's size may be missing; if present it is once, few, many or a size class.

j_gene: TRBJ1-1; abundance: few; v_gene: TRBV2; d_gene: -; CDR3aa: CASSLQVPAEAFF; CDR3nt: TGTGCCAGCAGTCTACAGGTACCCGCTGAAGCTTTCTTT
j_gene: TRBJ1-4; abundance: few; v_gene: TRBV20-1; d_gene: -; CDR3aa: CSARYREGEKLFF; CDR3nt: TGCAGTGCTAGGTACAGGGAGGGTGAAAAACTGTTTTTT
j_gene: TRBJ2-3; abundance: many; v_gene: TRBV12-3/TRBV12-4; d_gene: TRBD2; CDR3aa: CASSSERGGGDTQYF; CDR3nt: TGTGCCAGCAGTTCCGAGCGGGGGGGAGGAGATACGCAGTATTTT
j_gene: TRBJ2-1; abundance: many; v_gene: TRBV28; d_gene: TRBD2; CDR3aa: CASSRTSGRKFF; CDR3nt: TGTGCCAGCAGCCGAACTAGCGGGAGAAAGTTCTTC
j_gene: TRBJ2-1; abundance: many; v_gene: TRBV28; d_gene: TRBD2; CDR3aa: CASSSRGGGRGYNEQFF; CDR3nt: TGTGCCAGCAGTTCTCGGGGAGGCGGGAGGGGATACAATGAGCAGTTCTTC
j_gene: TRBJ2-2; abundance: many; v_gene: TRBV6-2/TRBV6-3; d_gene: -; CDR3aa: CASSWGLNTGELFF; CDR3nt: TGTGCCAGCAGCTGGGGACTGAACACCGGGGAGCTGTTTTTT
j_gene: TRBJ2-1; abundance: many; v_gene: TRBV28; d_gene: -; CDR3aa: CASSFYNEQFF; CDR3nt: TGTGCCAGCAGTTTCTACAATGAGCAGTTCTTC
j_gene: TRBJ2-7; abundance: -; v_gene: TRBV6-2/TRBV6-3; d_gene: TRBD2; CDR3aa: CASSYSGGSAYEQYF; CDR3nt: TGTGCCAGCAGTTACTCGGGAGGGTCCGCCTACGAGCAGTACTTC
j_gene: TRBJ2-1; abundance: many; v_gene: TRBV7-2; d_gene: -; CDR3aa: CASSPGSYNEQFF; CDR3nt: TGTGCCAGCAGCCCAGGGTCATACAATGAGCAGTTCTTC
j_gene: TRBJ1-4; abundance: medium-sized; v_gene: TRBV29-1; d_gene: -; CDR3aa: CSVGGARNEKLFF; CDR3nt: TGCAGCGTTGGGGGGGCGCGTAATGAAAAACTGTTTTTT
j_gene: TRBJ2-1; abundance: -; v_gene: TRBV19; d_gene: TRBD2; CDR3aa: CASTQLAGGYNEQFF; CDR3nt: TGTGCCAGTACCCAACTAGCGGGAGGATACAATGAGCAGTTCTTC
j_gene: TRBJ2-5; abundance: -; v_gene: TRBV20-1; d_gene: TRBD2; CDR3aa: CSARDLGGETQYF; CDR3nt: TGCAGTGCTAGAGATCTGGGAGGGGAGACCCAGTACTTC
j_gene: TRBJ2-2; abundance: -; v_gene: TRBV3-1; d_gene: -; CDR3aa: CASSQDVQAAGELFF; CDR3nt: TGTGCCAGCAGCCAAGATGTACAGGCGGCCGGGGAGCTGTTTTTT
j_gene: TRBJ2-7; abundance: -; v_gene: TRBV28; d_gene: -; CDR3aa: CASREGGTGASYVQYF; CDR3nt: TGTGCCAGCAGGGAGGGGGGAACGGGGGCCTCCTACGTGCAGTACTTC
j_gene: TRBJ1-6; abundance: few; v_gene: TRBV4-3; d_gene: -; CDR3aa: CASSQDPPPASYSPLHF; CDR3nt: TGCGCCAGCAGCCAAGACCCCCCCCCCGCGTCGTATTCACCCCTCCACTTT
j_gene: TRBJ2-7; abundance: few; v_gene: TRBV7-2; d_gene: TRBD1; CDR3aa: CASSLRGDRVHEQYF; CDR3nt: TGTGCCAGCAGCTTAAGGGGAGACAGGGTCCACGAGCAGTACTTC
j_gene: TRBJ1-3; abundance: many; v_gene: TRBV4-3; d_gene: -; CDR3aa: CASSQDAGHGNTIYF; CDR3nt: TGCGCCAGCAGCCAAGATGCAGGGCATGGAAACACCATATATTTT
j_gene: TRBJ2-3; abundance: many; v_gene: TRBV7-2; d_gene: TRBD1; CDR3aa: CASSPGGDTQYF; CDR3nt: TGTGCCAGCAGCCCAGGGGGAGATACGCAGTATTTT
j_gene: TRBJ2-7; abundance: -; v_gene: TRBV10-3; d_gene: -; CDR3aa: CAISDRTGREQYF; CDR3nt: TGTGCCATCAGTGATAGAACCGGGCGAGAGCAGTACTTC
j_gene: TRBJ1-6; abundance: -; v_gene: TRBV2; d_gene: TRBD1; CDR3aa: CASSDDRVGASPLHF; CDR3nt: TGTGCCAGCAGCGATGACAGGGTGGGAGCATCACCCCTCCACTTT
j_gene: TRBJ2-7; abundance: few; v_gene: TRBV20-1; d_gene: TRBD1; CDR3aa: CSARPRDRVAYEQYF; CDR3nt: TGCAGTGCTAGGCCCCGGGACAGGGTGGCCTACGAGCAGTACTTC
j_gene: TRBJ2-1; abundance: many; v_gene: TRBV4-1; d_gene: -; CDR3aa: CASTPGSSYNEQFF; CDR3nt: TGCGCCAGCACCCCGGGGAGCTCCTACAATGAGCAGTTCTTC
j_gene: TRBJ1-6; abundance: -; v_gene: TRBV15; d_gene: -; CDR3aa: CATSRGSSYNSPLHF; CDR3nt: TGTGCCACCAGCAGAGGAAGCTCCTATAATTCACCCCTCCACTTT
j_gene: TRBJ2-2; abundance: many; v_gene: TRBV7-8; d_gene: -; CDR3aa: CASSLGLGRTNTGELFF; CDR3nt: TGTGCCAGCAGCTTAGGGTTAGGGCGTACGAACACCGGGGAGCTGTTTTTT
j_gene: TRBJ2-1; abundance: few; v_gene: TRBV6-2/TRBV6-3; d_gene: TRBD2; CDR3aa: CASSLFGRGGSEQFF; CDR3nt: TGTGCCAGCAGTCTCTTCGGGCGGGGGGGCTCCGAGCAGTTCTTC
j_gene: TRBJ1-5; abundance: -; v_gene: TRBV7-2; d_gene: -; CDR3aa: CASSLEGYQPQHF; CDR3nt: TGTGCCAGCAGCTTAGAGGGGTATCAGCCCCAGCATTTT
j_gene: TRBJ2-1; abundance: few; v_gene: TRBV5-1; d_gene: TRBD2; CDR3aa: CASRPSGTSGYNEQFF; CDR3nt: TGCGCCAGCAGACCCTCGGGGACTAGCGGCTACAATGAGCAGTTCTTC
j_gene: TRBJ1-4; abundance: few; v_gene: TRBV20-1; d_gene: -; CDR3aa: CSARDQGGAADNEKLFF; CDR3nt: TGCAGTGCTAGAGATCAAGGGGGGGCGGCGGATAATGAAAAACTGTTTTTT
j_gene: TRBJ2-7; abundance: many; v_gene: TRBV18; d_gene: -; CDR3aa: CASSLNSRPGGWYEQYF; CDR3nt: TGTGCCAGCTCACTCAACTCCCGACCCGGGGGCTGGTACGAGCAGTACTTC
j_gene: TRBJ2-4; abundance: few; v_gene: TRBV3-1; d_gene: -; CDR3aa: CASSQSRGFGNIQYF; CDR3nt: TGTGCCAGCAGCCAATCGCGGGGTTTCGGAAACATTCAGTACTTC
j_gene: TRBJ2-5; abundance: few; v_gene: TRBV7-9; d_gene: TRBD1; CDR3aa: CASSFRDRMRETQYF; CDR3nt: TGTGCCAGCAGCTTCCGGGACAGGATGAGGGAGACCCAGTACTTC
j_gene: TRBJ2-3; abundance: many; v_gene: TRBV7-2; d_gene: TRBD2; CDR3aa: CASSRGLAVDTQYF; CDR3nt: TGTGCCAGCAGCCGCGGACTAGCGGTAGATACGCAGTATTTT
j_gene: TRBJ2-2; abundance: few; v_gene: TRBV20-1; d_gene: -; CDR3aa: CSARDYQLNTGELFF; CDR3nt: TGCAGTGCTAGAGACTATCAGCTGAACACCGGGGAGCTGTTTTTT
j_gene: TRBJ1-2; abundance: -; v_gene: TRBV6-1; d_gene: -; CDR3aa: CASSGVSLGYGYTF; CDR3nt: TGTGCCAGCAGTGGCGTCAGTCTAGGCTATGGCTACACCTTC
j_gene: TRBJ1-5; abundance: many; v_gene: TRBV28; d_gene: TRBD1; CDR3aa: CASRGQGSNQPQHF; CDR3nt: TGTGCCAGCAGGGGACAGGGAAGCAATCAGCCCCAGCATTTT
j_gene: TRBJ1-5; abundance: -; v_gene: TRBV20-1; d_gene: TRBD1; CDR3aa: CSASPGQGNQPQHF; CDR3nt: TGCAGTGCAAGTCCGGGACAGGGGAATCAGCCCCAGCATTTT
j_gene: TRBJ2-1; abundance: -; v_gene: TRBV28; d_gene: -; CDR3aa: CASMRAGPYNEQFF; CDR3nt: TGTGCCAGCATGAGGGCGGGGCCCTACAATGAGCAGTTCTTC
j_gene: TRBJ2-7; abundance: few; v_gene: TRBV15; d_gene: -; CDR3aa: CATSDQTVVFYEQYF; CDR3nt: TGTGCCACCAGCGACCAGACAGTAGTCTTCTACGAGCAGTACTTC
j_gene: TRBJ2-1; abundance: many; v_gene: TRBV7-2; d_gene: TRBD1; CDR3aa: CASSFKDRGKEQFF; CDR3nt: TGTGCCAGCAGCTTTAAAGACAGGGGGAAGGAGCAGTTCTTC
j_gene: TRBJ1-2; abundance: -; v_gene: TRBV7-2; d_gene: TRBD1; CDR3aa: CASSAGQLYGYTF; CDR3nt: TGTGCCAGCAGCGCGGGACAGCTCTATGGCTACACCTTC
j_gene: TRBJ1-5; abundance: few; v_gene: TRBV24-1; d_gene: TRBD1; CDR3aa: CATSDPGTGAAQPQHF; CDR3nt: TGTGCCACCAGTGATCCGGGGACAGGGGCGGCTCAGCCCCAGCATTTT
j_gene: TRBJ1-6; abundance: many; v_gene: TRBV7-2; d_gene: TRBD1; CDR3aa: CASNPQGLNSPLHF; CDR3nt: TGTGCCAGCAACCCACAGGGGCTTAATTCACCCCTCCACTTT
j_gene: TRBJ2-1; abundance: many; v_gene: TRBV7-2; d_gene: -; CDR3aa: CASSLAQGVAYNEQFF; CDR3nt: TGTGCCAGCAGCTTAGCCCAAGGTGTCGCCTACAATGAGCAGTTCTTC
j_gene: TRBJ1-4; abundance: -; v_gene: TRBV20-1; d_gene: -; CDR3aa: CSASEAGLNEKLFF; CDR3nt: TGCAGTGCTAGTGAGGCAGGGCTAAATGAAAAACTGTTTTTT
j_gene: TRBJ2-1; abundance: -; v_gene: TRBV20-1; d_gene: TRBD2; CDR3aa: CSARVGLAIYNEQFF; CDR3nt: TGCAGTGCTAGAGTGGGACTAGCTATCTACAATGAGCAGTTCTTC
j_gene: TRBJ1-5; abundance: many; v_gene: TRBV15; d_gene: -; CDR3aa: CATSVNRDSNQPQHF; CDR3nt: TGTGCCACCAGCGTTAACAGGGATAGCAATCAGCCCCAGCATTTT
j_gene: TRBJ2-3; abundance: many; v_gene: TRBV11-2; d_gene: -; CDR3aa: CASSRGNRESTDTQYF; CDR3nt: TGTGCCAGCAGCCGCGGGAATAGGGAGAGCACAGATACGCAGTATTTT
j_gene: TRBJ1-3; abundance: many; v_gene: TRBV28; d_gene: TRBD1; CDR3aa: CASSFSTGGISGNTIYF; CDR3nt: TGTGCCAGCAGTTTTTCGACAGGGGGGATCTCTGGAAACACCATATATTTT
j_gene: TRBJ2-3; abundance: -; v_gene: TRBV9; d_gene: TRBD2; CDR3aa: CASSVLAGVTDTQYF; CDR3nt: TGTGCCAGCAGCGTACTAGCGGGAGTCACAGATACGCAGTATTTT
j_gene: TRBJ2-7; abundance: few; v_gene: TRBV7-8; d_gene: -; CDR3aa: CASSQIGDPSYEQYF; CDR3nt: TGTGCCAGCAGCCAGATAGGGGATCCCTCCTACGAGCAGTACTTC